What follows are 22 T cell receptor beta chains derived from one specimen sequenced in a study of T-cell reconstitution after alpha-beta-depleted transplantation in children. The TCRbeta library was prepared with unique molecular identifiers. TCRdb re-called the PCR reads with MiXCR, one entry per CDR3 protein. This sample yields about 150,000 distinct CDR3 sequences, of which over 8.5% are seen a single time; about 12% belongs to the top ten. The sequenced sample was PBMCs, obtained before TCRalphabeta/CD19-depleted stem cell transplant. These receptors were obtained from a boy between 2 and 10 years old with acute myeloid leukemia, due to receive a stem cell transplant.

This clonotype was counted ten times or more. CDR3: CASSFLGDTEAFF. For the CDR3, the DNA is TGTGCCAGCAGTTTCTTGGGGGACACTGAAGCTTTCTTT. The chain joins TRBV27 to TRBJ1-1, with D perhaps matching TRBD1 (5 bases). The CDR3 totals 13 residues. Per germline, CDR1 MNHEY and CDR2 SMNVEV (reference sequence). Trimming stripped 3 bases from V and 3 bases from J, with 8 bases between.

This clonotype was observed a handful of times. The chain couples TRBV28 to TRBJ2-1, with TRBD2 matching 7 bases. The germline CDR1 and CDR2 sequences are MDHEN and SYDVKM. The CDR3 loop spans 20 amino acids. After removal of 6 bases from V and 3 bases from J, the junction contained 23 bases not matched to a gene. CDR3 bases: TGTGCCAGCAGCCTCCCTCGGGGAAGCGGGACCCCCCCCTTCTACAATGAGCAGTTCTTC. It is translated as CASSLPRGSGTPPFYNEQFF. Looking up the rest from reference TRBV28 and TRBJ2-1 gives the full variable domain: DVKVTQSSRYLVKRTGEKVFLECVQDMDHENMFWYRQDPGLGLRLIYFSYDVKMKEKGDIPEGYSVSREKKERFSLILESASTNQTSMYLCASSLPRGSGTPPFYNEQFFGPGTRLTVL.

A remark on this clonotype: This could be a read error, since a much larger clone is one nucleotide away. The chain joins TRBV11-2 to TRBJ2-1; TRBD1 matches 8 bases. Germline-derived CDR1 and CDR2 are SGHAT and FQNNGV. The CDR3 consists of 20 residues. This CDR3 is CASRLRLGPNRDRRNSEQFF. In DNA, the CDR3 is TGTGCCAGCCGCTTGAGGTTGGGGCCTAACCGGGACAGGCGGAATTCTGAGCAGTTCTTC.

This clonotype has a count of ten or more. The chain joins TRBV7-9 to TRBJ2-1; maybe TRBD2 (6 bases). The germline gives CDR1 SEHNR, CDR2 FQNEAQ (reference sequence). This CDR3 is built from 13 residues. V was trimmed by 4 bases and J by 3 bases, leaving 7 bases between them. The CDR3 DNA sequence: TGTGCCAGCAGCTCGGACTACTACAATGAGCAGTTCTTC. Translating gives CASSSDYYNEQFF.

The table lists this clonotype with many counts. This sequence joins TRBV7-3 and TRBJ2-3; 8 positions match TRBD2. Trimming cost V 6 bases and J 6 bases; bases outside gene matches: 8. The CDR3 length is 14 residues. Germline CDR1 SGHTA, CDR2 FQGTGA. Written as DNA, the CDR3 is TGTGCCAGCAGGAGGGACTTAGCGGGGGATACGCAGTATTTT. Its translation is CASRRDLAGDTQYF.

In this sample, this clonotype turned up many times. The rearrangement joins TRBV7-6 to TRBJ2-5, with D possibly called TRBD1 or TRBD2 (7 bases each). This CDR3 region has 16 residues. Germline V gene data show CDR1 as SGHVS and CDR2 as FNYEAQ. The V end lost 0 bases, the J end lost 5 bases, and 16 bases lay between the germline ends. CDR3 loop: CASSLALWQGGETQYF. CDR3 DNA sequence: TGTGCCAGCAGCTTAGCGCTGTGGCAGGGGGGGGAGACCCAGTACTTC.

This clonotype appeared many times. The J gene is TRBJ1-2, the V gene TRBV5-1; no clear D gene. The CDR3 length is 14 residues. Germline V gives CDR1 SGHRS, CDR2 YFSETQ. Trimming pared 2 bases from V and 3 bases from J, leaving 11 bases between. The CDR3 loop reads CASSFTVDDYGYTF. The CDR3, as DNA: TGCGCCAGCAGCTTCACGGTCGATGACTATGGCTACACCTTC. The full variable domain, rest sourced from reference TRBV5-1 and TRBJ1-2, is KAGVTQTPRYLIKTRGQQVTLSCSPISGHRSVSWYQQTPGQGLQFLFEYFSETQRNKGNFPGRFSGRQFSNSRSEMNVSTLELGDSALYLCASSFTVDDYGYTFGSGTRLTVV.

This clonotype appeared many times. The V and J genes are TRBV20-1 and TRBJ2-3; 11 bases line up with TRBD2. CDR3 length: 14 amino acids. Germline CDR1 is DFQATT and CDR2 is SNEGSKA (reference sequence). Trimming at V came to 7 bases and at J to 6 bases, leaving 9 bases not matched to a gene. The CDR3 DNA reads TGCAGTGGGAACCTAGCGGGGGGCGGGGATACGCAGTATTTT. Encoded protein: CSGNLAGGGDTQYF.

This clonotype appeared many times. The rearrangement joins TRBV5-1 to TRBJ1-1, with 7 positions matching TRBD1. The CDR3 totals 13 residues. Germline V gene sequence: CDR1 SGHRS, CDR2 YFSETQ. With V trimmed by 4 bases and J by 6 bases, 6 bases remained unmatched. Here the CDR3 DNA reads TGCGCCAGCAGCCTAGACAGGGTTGCTGAAGCTTTCTTT. It codes for CASSLDRVAEAFF. The full variable domain, rest sourced from reference TRBV5-1 and TRBJ1-1, is KAGVTQTPRYLIKTRGQQVTLSCSPISGHRSVSWYQQTPGQGLQFLFEYFSETQRNKGNFPGRFSGRQFSNSRSEMNVSTLELGDSALYLCASSLDRVAEAFFGQGTRLTVV.

The V call is TRBV6-6, the J call TRBJ1-5; D not resolved. Germline V gives CDR1 MNHNY, CDR2 SVGAGI (reference sequence). Trimming took 4 bases from V and 5 from J, leaving 9 bases between them. The CDR3 sequence is 13 residues long. The CDR3, as DNA: TGTGCCAGCAGTTCGTACACTGATCAGCCCCAGCATTTT. Translation: CASSSYTDQPQHF.

The CDR3 DNA reads as TGTGCCAGCAGGGGGGGGAACACCGGGGAGCTGTTTTTT. As protein: CASRGGNTGELFF. The rearrangement uses TRBV28 and TRBJ2-2, with a tentative D call TRBD2 (6 bases). With 6 bases removed from V and 1 base from J, the gap between germline ends came to 6 bases. The CDR3 contains 13 residues. CDR1 and CDR2 from the germline V gene are MDHEN and SYDVKM.

In this sample, this clonotype turned up many times. This chain uses TRBV5-6 with TRBJ1-2; D remains unclear. The CDR3 has 13 residues. Per the germline V gene, CDR1 is SGHDT and CDR2 is YYEEEE. V was cut by 0 bases and J by 1 base, with 4 bases left in between. The CDR3 spells CASSLGDNYGYTF. CDR3 nucleotides: TGTGCCAGCAGCTTGGGAGATAACTATGGCTACACCTTC.

There are many counts of this clonotype. J is TRBJ1-4 and V is TRBV9; TRBD1 is a possible D gene (6 bases). The CDR3 runs 15 residues. Per the germline V gene, CDR1 is SGDLS and CDR2 is YYNGEE. The V end was cut by 0 bases, the J end by 8 bases, with 14 bases between. Here the CDR3 reads CASSVEGRGGEKLFF. CDR3 nucleotide sequence: TGTGCCAGCAGCGTAGAAGGCAGGGGAGGCGAAAAACTGTTTTTT. Looking up the rest from reference TRBV9 and TRBJ1-4 gives the full variable domain: DSGVTQTPKHLITATGQRVTLRCSPRSGDLSVYWYQQSLDQGLQFLIQYYNGEERAKGNILERFSAQQFPDLHSELNLSSLELGDSALYFCASSVEGRGGEKLFFGSGTQLSVL.

This clonotype has more than one count but fewer than ten. The chain employs TRBV6-2 or TRBV6-3 and TRBJ2-1; 8 bases map to TRBD2. This CDR3 is built from 15 residues. V shed 4 bases and J 9 bases; nucleotides not matched to a gene: 11. CDR1 is MNHEY and CDR2 is SVGEGT in the germline V gene. DNA for the CDR3: TGTGCCAGCAGTTTAACCAGCGGGGGAGTCGGTGAGCAGTTCTTC. Its translation: CASSLTSGGVGEQFF.

This clonotype was counted at least ten times. V usage is TRBV7-2 and J usage is TRBJ2-2; 14 bases match TRBD2. The germline V gene has CDR1 SGHTA and CDR2 FQGNSA. Trimming at V came to 5 bases and at J to 11 bases, leaving 7 bases not matched to a gene. The length of the CDR3 is 15 residues. This chain's CDR3 is CASSPRLAGGYELFF. The CDR3 DNA reads TGTGCCAGCAGCCCGAGACTAGCGGGAGGGTATGAGCTGTTTTTT.

This clonotype showed up many times. V is TRBV20-1 and J is TRBJ1-5; 11 nucleotides line up with TRBD1. This CDR3 contains 18 residues. The J segment lost 5 bases and the V segment lost 5 bases, leaving 17 bases of the junction unmatched. CDR1 DFQATT and CDR2 SNEGSKA come from the germline V gene (reference sequence). The CDR3 DNA is TGCAGTGCTGGAGCCAGGTTTCGGACAGGGGGCGCGTATCAGCCCCAGCATTTT. It is translated as CSAGARFRTGGAYQPQHF.

This chain joins TRBV13 and TRBJ2-7, with a tentative D call TRBD1 (6 bases). The V and J ends lost 2 bases and 2 bases respectively, with 16 bases between them. The CDR3 extends over 16 amino acids. Germline CDR1 reads PRHDT; CDR2 reads FYEKMQ (reference sequence). The CDR3, as DNA: TGTGCCAGCAGCTTAATCGGCGACAGGCGAACCTACGAGCAGTACTTC. Its protein is CASSLIGDRRTYEQYF.

This clonotype was seen at least ten times. The chain employs TRBV11-2 and TRBJ2-7; D call uncertain. The germline CDR1 and CDR2 sequences are SGHAT and FQNNGV. The CDR3 is made up of 15 amino acids. Trimming left V 0 bases short and J 0 bases short, with 9 bases between. CDR3 protein: CASSLDSWGSYEQYV. CDR3 bases: TGTGCCAGCAGCTTAGATAGCTGGGGCTCCTACGAGCAGTACGTC.

This clonotype was counted at least ten times. This chain joins TRBV7-3 and TRBJ2-3; D unclear. The CDR3 is 15 residues long. V was clipped by 0 bases and J by 2 bases, with 9 bases between them. Germline loops: CDR1 SGHTA, CDR2 FQGTGA. The CDR3 region is CASSLTGPDTDTQYF. CDR3 nucleotide sequence: TGTGCCAGCAGCTTAACTGGTCCCGACACAGATACGCAGTATTTT. The whole variable domain, remainder taken from reference TRBV7-3 and TRBJ2-3, is GAGVSQTPSNKVTEKGKYVELRCDPISGHTALYWYRQSLGQGPEFLIYFQGTGAADDSGLPNDRFFAVRPEGSVSTLKIQRTERGDSAVYLCASSLTGPDTDTQYFGPGTRLTVL.

In this sample, this clonotype turned up once. J is TRBJ1-1 and V is TRBV28; D call uncertain. V lost 1 base and J 6 bases, leaving 6 bases between the germline ends. Germline CDR1 reads MDHEN; CDR2 reads SYDVKM. CDR3 length: 12 residues. CDR3 sequence: CASSLFGAEAFF. The CDR3, as DNA: TGTGCCAGCAGTTTATTCGGAGCTGAAGCTTTCTTT.

Comment on this clonotype: A single base separates this from a much larger clone, so it may be a read error. The chain has TRBV7-6 and TRBJ2-1, with no clear D. This CDR3 region has 15 residues. Trimming removed 2 bases from V and 2 bases from J, with 10 bases in between. Per germline, CDR1 SGHVS and CDR2 FNYEAQ. CDR3 protein: CASSLSHTAYNEQFF. In DNA, the CDR3 is TGTGCCAGCAGCTTAAGTCATACAGCCTACAATGAGCAGTTCTTC.

This chain joins TRBV30 and TRBJ2-7, with 7 bases fitting TRBD2. Germline-derived CDR1 and CDR2 are GTSNPN and SVGIG (reference sequence). V was clipped by 1 base and J by 8 bases; unmatched bases: 8. This CDR3 spans 13 amino acids. The CDR3 sequence is CAWSARWEGKQYV. CDR3 nucleotides: TGTGCCTGGAGTGCCCGTTGGGAGGGGAAGCAGTACGTC.